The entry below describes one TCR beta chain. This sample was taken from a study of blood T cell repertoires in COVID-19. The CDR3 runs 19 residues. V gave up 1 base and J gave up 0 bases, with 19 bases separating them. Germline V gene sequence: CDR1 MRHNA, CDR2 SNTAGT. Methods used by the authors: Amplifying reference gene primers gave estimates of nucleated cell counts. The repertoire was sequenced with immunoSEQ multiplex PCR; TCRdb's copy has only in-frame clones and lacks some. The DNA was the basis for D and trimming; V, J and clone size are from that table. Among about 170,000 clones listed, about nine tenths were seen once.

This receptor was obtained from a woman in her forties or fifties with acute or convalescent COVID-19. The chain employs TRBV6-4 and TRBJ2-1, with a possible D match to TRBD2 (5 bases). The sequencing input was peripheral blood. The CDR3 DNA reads TGTGCCAGCAGTGACTTCTGGGCGGGCCTTACCCTCTCCTACAATGAGCAGTTCTTC. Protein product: CASSDFWAGLTLSYNEQFF.